This passage covers 21 T cell receptor beta chains from one sample sequenced in a study of radiotherapy plus CTLA-4 blockade in lung cancer. Repertoires were generated with immunoSEQ multiplex PCR, while TCRdb's copy carries only in-frame clones and drops some. Here the sample spans 80,000 to 95,000 clones, roughly four fifths being singletons. The specimen comprised peripheral blood, sampled from a patient treated with radiotherapy plus ipilimumab. The receptors here all came from a human donor with non-small cell lung cancer who had stable disease on radiotherapy plus ipilimumab.

The chain joins TRBV2 to TRBJ2-7; D may match TRBD1 or TRBD2 (5 bases each). The V gene lost 9 bases and the J gene lost 0 bases, with 12 bases spanning the gap. The germline gives CDR1 SNHLY, CDR2 FYNNEI. This CDR3 has 13 residues. The chain's CDR3 is CARGEGLSYEQYF. DNA of the CDR3: TGTGCCAGGGGGGAAGGGCTCTCCTACGAGCAGTACTTC.

This chain connects TRBV15 to TRBJ1-4; TRBD1 aligns across 9 bases. Germline trimming cut 3 bases from V and 7 bases from J; bases unmatched to any gene: 6. The CDR3 loop spans 15 amino acids. From germline, CDR1 is LNHNV and CDR2 YYDKDF (reference sequence). The CDR3 DNA reads TGTGCCACCAGCAGGAGTAGGACAGGGGTTGAAAAACTGTTTTTT. Amino acids: CATSRSRTGVEKLFF.

The chain links TRBV30 to TRBJ2-3; tentatively, D is TRBD1 (5 bases). V was trimmed by 0 bases and J by 1 base, leaving 11 bases between them. This CDR3 is built from 15 residues. In germline, CDR1 is GTSNPN, CDR2 SVGIG (reference sequence). The CDR3 region has the DNA TGTGCCTGGAGTGTGGCAGGGTCGGGCACAGATACGCAGTATTTT. Its protein is CAWSVAGSGTDTQYF. Full variable domain (remainder filled in from reference TRBV30 and TRBJ2-3): SQTIHQWPATLVQPVGSPLSLECTVEGTSNPNLYWYRQAAGRGLQLLFYSVGIGQISSEVPQNLSASRPQDRQFILSSKKLLLSDSGFYLCAWSVAGSGTDTQYFGPGTRLTVL.

The rearrangement joins TRBV19 to TRBJ1-5; D perhaps matches TRBD1 (6 bases). Trimming left V 5 bases short and J 4 bases short, with 18 bases between. Looked up from germline, CDR1 is LNHDA and CDR2 is SQIVND (reference sequence). The CDR3 is 16 residues long. CDR3 protein: CASSRPQGLSNQPQHF. The CDR3 nucleotides are TGTGCCAGTAGTCGCCCTCAGGGGCTTAGTAATCAGCCCCAGCATTTT.

This clone is a singleton in its sample. This chain joins TRBV7-6 and TRBJ2-1; no clear D. CDR1 is SGHVS and CDR2 is FNYEAQ in the germline V gene. CDR3 length: 13 amino acids. Trimming stripped 5 bases from V and 0 bases from J, with 5 bases between. The CDR3 DNA sequence: TGTGCCAGCAGCCGGAGCTCCTACAATGAGCAGTTCTTC. Translated, it gives CASSRSSYNEQFF.

The CDR3 loop is CASSTGLAGEVTQYF. CDR3 DNA sequence: TGTGCCAGCAGTACGGGACTAGCGGGAGAGGTGACCCAGTACTTC. The chain employs TRBV6-5 and TRBJ2-5; TRBD2 matches at 14 bases. The germline CDR1 and CDR2 sequences are MNHEY and SVGAGI. The CDR3 spans 15 residues. The trim removed 5 bases at V and 7 bases at J, leaving 6 bases unmatched.

V and J are TRBV30 and TRBJ1-5; D is unclear. Germline V gives CDR1 GTSNPN, CDR2 SVGIG (reference sequence). CDR3 size: 15 residues. With 4 bases removed from V and 2 bases from J, the gap between germline ends came to 15 bases. CDR3 amino acids: CAWKQNMNGNQPQHF. The CDR3 nucleotides are TGTGCCTGGAAACAGAACATGAACGGCAATCAGCCCCAGCATTTT.

The chain uses TRBV11-2 and TRBJ2-3; D is undetermined. The germline CDR1 and CDR2 sequences are SGHAT and FQNNGV. The length of the CDR3 is 13 residues. V lost 5 bases and J lost 2, with 8 bases in between. CDR3 sequence: CASSPPYTDTQYF. The CDR3 nucleotides read TGTGCCAGCAGCCCCCCGTACACAGATACGCAGTATTTT.

The gene calls are TRBV18 and TRBJ1-3, with D unresolved. Trimming cost V 1 base and J 1 base, with 5 bases left between them. Germline V lookup: CDR1 KGHSH, CDR2 LQKENI. CDR3 length: 14 residues. The CDR3 region has the DNA TGTGCCAGCTCACCACGGGAGTCTGGAAACACCATATATTTT. Its translation is CASSPRESGNTIYF.

This clone was detected only a few times. This rearrangement joins TRBV28 to TRBJ1-3; D might be TRBD1 (6 bases). Germline V lookup: CDR1 MDHEN, CDR2 SYDVKM. V lost 6 bases and J 4 bases, leaving 16 bases between the germline ends. The length of the CDR3 is 15 residues. The DNA for the CDR3 is TGTGCCAGCAGCGTAGAAACAGGGTCAGGAAACACCATATATTTT. Its protein is CASSVETGSGNTIYF.

J is TRBJ1-6 and V is TRBV5-8, with D tentatively TRBD1 (6 bases). This CDR3 has 15 amino acids. Trimming removed 4 bases at V and 7 bases at J, with 15 bases between. Germline values: CDR1 SGHTS, CDR2 YDEGEE. The CDR3 DNA reads TGTGCCAGCAGCGCCGGACAGCATGCAAATTCACCCCTCCACTTT. Residues: CASSAGQHANSPLHF.

The chain recombines TRBV9 with TRBJ2-5, with a tentative D call TRBD1 (6 bases). Germline V gives CDR1 SGDLS, CDR2 YYNGEE. The CDR3 length is 13 residues. V dropped 4 bases and J dropped 5 bases, with 12 bases sitting between them. CDR3 amino acids: CASSRGGRETQYF. The CDR3, as DNA: TGTGCCAGCAGCCGTGGGGGCCGGGAGACCCAGTACTTC.

CDR3 protein: CASGPNRGGNSPLHF. The CDR3 DNA follows: TGTGCCAGCGGACCCAACAGGGGAGGTAATTCACCCCTCCACTTT. The rearrangement links TRBV6-5 to TRBJ1-6, with 7 positions matching TRBD1. The CDR3 has 15 residues. The trim removed 8 bases at V and 6 bases at J, leaving 10 bases unmatched. The germline gives CDR1 MNHEY, CDR2 SVGAGI.

The chain couples TRBV5-4 to TRBJ2-7, with 12 bases lining up with TRBD1. The ends lost 3 bases at V and 5 bases at J; junction bases unmatched: 9. This CDR3 has 16 residues. CDR1 is SGHNT, CDR2 YYREEE, per germline (reference sequence). The CDR3 region is CASSSNPGQGADEQYF. In DNA form, the CDR3 reads TGTGCCAGCAGCTCCAATCCGGGACAGGGGGCGGACGAGCAGTACTTC.

V and J are TRBV7-6 and TRBJ2-7, with 9 positions matching TRBD2. The germline V gene encodes CDR1 SGHVS and CDR2 FNYEAQ. Trimming at V came to 1 base and at J to 2 bases, leaving 3 bases not matched to a gene. CDR3 size: 15 residues. The CDR3 DNA reads TGTGCCAGCAGCTTAGGAGCGGGGGGTGCCTACGAGCAGTACTTC. Residues: CASSLGAGGAYEQYF.

The chain combines TRBV15 with TRBJ2-5; D is tentatively TRBD1 or TRBD2 (6 bases each). The CDR3 contains 15 residues. V lost 0 bases and J lost 1, with 9 bases in between. Germline V gives CDR1 LNHNV, CDR2 YYDKDF (reference sequence). CDR3 coding DNA: TGTGCCACCAGCAGAGATTGGGGGGCCCAAGAGACCCAGTACTTC. It translates to CATSRDWGAQETQYF.

The V and J genes are TRBV6-5 and TRBJ1-1; D is uncertain. The V gene's germline CDR1 is MNHEY and CDR2 SVGAGI. CDR3 length: 11 amino acids. V was trimmed by 8 bases and J by 5 bases, leaving 9 bases between them. The CDR3 region is CASYHWTEAFF. The CDR3 DNA reads TGTGCCAGCTACCATTGGACTGAAGCTTTCTTT.

This chain joins TRBV11-3 and TRBJ2-1; D gene uncertain. The CDR3 length is 14 residues. Germline CDR1 is SGHNT and CDR2 is YENEEA. The V and J ends lost 1 base and 4 bases respectively, with 8 bases between them. The CDR3 here is CASSLGVTYNEQFF. CDR3 bases: TGTGCCAGCAGCTTAGGAGTAACTTACAATGAGCAGTTCTTC.

The chain couples TRBV30 to TRBJ2-3, with TRBD1 matching 7 bases. The germline gives CDR1 GTSNPN, CDR2 SVGIG (reference sequence). This CDR3 is built from 14 residues. V lost 4 bases to trimming and J lost 2 bases; unmatched junction nucleotides: 6. CDR3 nucleotides: TGTGCCTGGACCAGGGACAGAGCCACAGATACGCAGTATTTT. Translated: CAWTRDRATDTQYF.

The V call is TRBV4-1, the J call TRBJ1-1; D unclear. Germline V gene sequence: CDR1 MGHRA, CDR2 YSYEKL. The CDR3 loop spans 13 amino acids. V lost 0 bases, J lost 7 bases, and 9 bases lay in between. CDR3 sequence: CASSQDQRIEAFF. The CDR3 nucleotides read TGCGCCAGCAGCCAAGATCAAAGGATTGAAGCTTTCTTT.

This chain links TRBV28 with TRBJ2-7, with 8 bases lining up with TRBD1. V was pared by 6 bases and J by 5 bases, with 12 bases of the junction left unmatched. The CDR3 has 15 amino acids. In germline, CDR1 is MDHEN, CDR2 SYDVKM. CDR3 DNA: TGTGCCAGCAGCCTACCCGGGACAGGTTTCCACGAGCAGTACTTC. Residues: CASSLPGTGFHEQYF. Looking up the rest from reference TRBV28 and TRBJ2-7 gives the full variable domain: DVKVTQSSRYLVKRTGEKVFLECVQDMDHENMFWYRQDPGLGLRLIYFSYDVKMKEKGDIPEGYSVSREKKERFSLILESASTNQTSMYLCASSLPGTGFHEQYFGPGTRLTVT.